These T cell receptor beta chains were read from a single sample in a study of shared clonotypes between healthy human individuals. The table came from immunoSEQ multiplex PCR; TCRdb's copy has only in-frame clones and leaves some out. The sample shows about 460,000 clones, around 77% of them seen only once. The specimen was PBMCs. The receptor set was obtained from a woman between 40 and 50 years old in good health. Some clones in this sample may be carry-over from other donors' samples. The CDR3 runs from the conserved cysteine through the conserved F or W. A D gene is named only where the DNA matches it firmly. The size field is filled for only some rows; it gives once, few, many or a size class.

V	J	size	D	CDR3	DNA
TRBV7-6	TRBJ1-3	-	-	CASSLEPESGNTIYF	TGTGCCAGCAGCTTAGAACCAGAATCTGGAAACACCATATATTTT
TRBV18	TRBJ2-7	-	-	CASSPRLRALSYEQYF	TGTGCCAGCTCACCACGCCTCCGGGCCCTTTCCTACGAGCAGTACTTC
TRBV5-1	TRBJ1-5	-	TRBD1	CASKSVTGRDNQPQHF	TGCGCCAGCAAAAGCGTGACAGGGAGGGACAATCAGCCCCAGCATTTT
TRBV27	TRBJ1-1	-	-	CASSSGVYTEAFF	TGTGCCAGCAGTTCGGGGGTTTACACTGAAGCTTTCTTT
TRBV9	TRBJ2-5	once	-	CASSVGMFDRGETQYF	TGTGCCAGCAGCGTAGGCATGTTTGACAGAGGAGAGACCCAGTACTTC
TRBV27	TRBJ2-7	-	TRBD2	CASRKGLAGVFEQYF	TGTGCCAGCCGTAAGGGACTAGCGGGAGTATTCGAGCAGTACTTC
TRBV4-1	TRBJ2-1	-	TRBD2	CASSQDIAGLYNEQFF	TGCGCCAGCAGCCAAGATATAGCGGGACTCTACAATGAGCAGTTCTTC
TRBV28	TRBJ2-1	-	-	CASRNPLRADSYNEQFF	TGTGCCAGCAGAAACCCTCTAAGAGCGGACTCCTACAATGAGCAGTTCTTC
TRBV4-1	TRBJ1-4	-	TRBD1	CASSQVRGSNEKLFF	TGCGCCAGCAGCCAAGTCAGGGGGTCCAATGAAAAACTGTTTTTT
TRBV7-8	TRBJ2-7	-	-	CASSFGRSYEQYF	TGTGCCAGCAGCTTCGGACGGAGCTACGAGCAGTACTTC
TRBV5-6	TRBJ2-1	-	-	CASSYRTVHNEQFF	TGTGCCAGCAGCTACCGGACAGTTCACAATGAGCAGTTCTTC
TRBV18	TRBJ1-1	-	TRBD1	CASSLIGPGTGVEAFF	TGTGCCAGCTCTCTAATAGGACCCGGGACAGGGGTTGAAGCTTTCTTT
TRBV7-9	TRBJ2-1	-	TRBD1	CASSPDRVSHYNEQFF	TGTGCCAGCAGCCCGGACAGGGTTTCCCACTATAATGAGCAGTTCTTC
TRBV7-3	TRBJ2-6	-	-	CASSVDRSGANVLTF	TGTGCCAGCAGCGTTGACAGATCTGGGGCCAACGTCCTGACTTTC
TRBV30	TRBJ1-5	many	-	CAWSSNGPQHF	TGTGCCTGGAGTAGTAATGGGCCCCAGCATTTT
TRBV18	TRBJ2-7	-	TRBD2	CASSSQGASGLYEQYF	TGTGCCAGCTCCAGCCAAGGGGCTAGCGGTTTGTACGAGCAGTACTTC
TRBV2	TRBJ2-5	-	-	CASSLEGGSQETQYF	TGTGCCAGCAGCCTAGAGGGGGGGTCCCAAGAGACCCAGTACTTC
TRBV9	TRBJ2-5	-	-	CASSVDNRQETQYF	TGTGCCAGCAGCGTAGACAACAGGCAAGAGACCCAGTACTTC
TRBV4-2	TRBJ2-1	-	-	CASSQLRGNEQFF	TGTGCCAGCAGCCAATTACGAGGGAATGAGCAGTTCTTC
TRBV30	TRBJ2-1	-	-	CASGLSYNEQFF	TGTGCCTCGGGACTTTCATACAATGAGCAGTTCTTC
TRBV7-9	TRBJ1-5	-	-	CASSLGPMGTSQHF	TGTGCCAGCAGCTTAGGCCCCATGGGTACGTCCCAGCATTTT
TRBV5-1	TRBJ2-1	-	-	CASKGGTNYNEQFF	TGCGCCAGCAAAGGGGGGACAAACTACAATGAGCAGTTCTTC
TRBV21-1	TRBJ1-2	-	-	CASSNTRDRDYGYTF	TGTGCCAGCAGCAACACCCGGGACAGGGACTATGGCTACACCTTC
TRBV10-3	TRBJ2-3	-	-	CAISPLRTSSTDTQYF	TGTGCCATCAGCCCCCTCAGGACATCTAGCACAGATACGCAGTATTTT
TRBV14	TRBJ2-2	-	TRBD2	CASSRVAGLNTGELFF	TGTGCCAGCAGCCGAGTAGCGGGACTGAACACCGGGGAGCTGTTTTTT
TRBV5-4	TRBJ2-1	-	TRBD2	CASSLGWLAGRNEQFF	TGTGCCAGCAGCTTGGGATGGCTAGCGGGAAGGAATGAGCAGTTCTTC
TRBV5-1	TRBJ2-7	once	-	CASSSSVGGGRAYEQYF	TGCGCCAGCAGCTCCTCGGTCGGTGGGGGGAGAGCCTACGAGCAGTACTTC
TRBV2	TRBJ2-7	few	-	CASKWERLSYEQYF	TGTGCCAGCAAGTGGGAACGTCTTTCCTACGAGCAGTACTTC
TRBV6-1	TRBJ2-2	once	-	CASSAADSPNTGELFF	TGTGCCAGCAGTGCCGCGGACAGTCCGAACACCGGGGAGCTGTTTTTT
TRBV5-6	TRBJ2-7	-	-	CASSLEVAGTPYEQYF	TGTGCCAGCAGCTTGGAGGTGGCAGGAACACCCTACGAGCAGTACTTC
TRBV5-1	TRBJ1-1	once	TRBD1	CASSANGDRNTEAFF	TGCGCCAGCAGCGCAAATGGGGACAGGAACACTGAAGCTTTCTTT
TRBV5-1	TRBJ2-1	-	TRBD2	CASSLFFLAGGENEQFF	TGCGCCAGCAGCTTGTTCTTTCTAGCGGGAGGGGAGAATGAGCAGTTCTTC
TRBV29-1	TRBJ2-3	-	TRBD2	CSVQLAGGSTDTQYF	TGCAGCGTGCAGCTAGCGGGAGGTAGCACAGATACGCAGTATTTT
TRBV4-1	TRBJ2-1	-	-	CASSQGLARSGNEQFF	TGCGCCAGCAGCCAAGGGTTAGCGAGGTCTGGGAATGAGCAGTTCTTC
TRBV6-5	TRBJ2-7	-	-	CASSWEAGSYEQYF	TGTGCCAGCAGTTGGGAGGCTGGATCCTACGAGCAGTACTTC
TRBV11-2	TRBJ2-7	-	-	CASSFGRPGLSYEQYF	TGTGCCAGCAGCTTCGGTCGCCCGGGACTCTCCTACGAGCAGTACTTC
TRBV2	TRBJ2-1	-	-	CASSELTNEQFF	TGTGCCAGCAGTGAACTCACCAATGAGCAGTTCTTC
TRBV7-9	TRBJ1-5	-	-	CASSFQGMEPQHF	TGTGCCAGCAGCTTTCAGGGCATGGAGCCCCAGCATTTT
TRBV19	TRBJ1-2	many	-	CASSGFAGTGGGYGYTF	TGTGCCAGTAGTGGATTTGCAGGGACCGGGGGTGGCTATGGCTACACCTTC
TRBV25-1	TRBJ2-7	-	-	CASSGNRGTWF	TGTGCCAGCAGTGGAAATAGGGGGACTTGGTTC
TRBV29-1	TRBJ1-3	-	-	CSGQERGNTIYF	TGCAGCGGCCAGGAAAGGGGAAACACCATATATTTT
TRBV28	TRBJ2-7	-	-	CASSRHGTTTYEQYF	TGTGCCAGCAGTCGTCACGGAACAACGACCTACGAGCAGTACTTC
TRBV7-3	TRBJ2-5	-	-	CASSLGPQETQYF	TGTGCCAGCAGCTTAGGGCCCCAAGAGACCCAGTACTTC
TRBV7-2	TRBJ2-1	-	-	CASSPASTYNEQFF	TGTGCCAGCAGCCCAGCCAGCACCTACAATGAGCAGTTCTTC
TRBV6-1	TRBJ2-7	-	TRBD2	CASSDAGGSYEQYF	TGTGCCAGCAGTGATGCGGGAGGTTCCTACGAGCAGTACTTC
TRBV9	TRBJ2-4	-	TRBD1	CASSDHRGMGENIQYF	TGTGCCAGCAGCGACCACAGGGGCATGGGGGAAAACATTCAGTACTTC